This TCR beta chain comes out of a study of cytomegalovirus exposure and HLA in healthy donors. Study conclusions and caveats: According to reports, the classifier identified cytomegalovirus status with high specificity and sensitivity. Within the data, a cluster of highly shared sequence variants was likely a sequencing artifact.

The germline V gene encodes CDR1 MNHEY and CDR2 SVGAGI. The CDR3 is 15 residues long. With V trimmed by 2 bases and J by 2 bases, 5 bases remained unmatched. As concerns this clone: The antigen is unknown.

The PCR was carried out with 60 Vbeta primers and 13 Jbeta primers. Clones were sequenced by immunoSEQ multiplex PCR, and TCRdb holds only the in-frame ones, with some missing. The table lists just over 80,000 clones, more than 60% of them singletons, with 5.5% to 7% in the top ten. The sequenced sample was PBMCs. This clonotype was sampled from a man aged 18 to 30 in good health and CMV-seropositive. The chain carries TRBV6-5 and TRBJ2-5; 7 bases line up with TRBD2. CDR3 protein: CASSYGAGWQETQYF. CDR3 DNA sequence: TGTGCCAGCAGTTACGGAGCGGGATGGCAAGAGACCCAGTACTTC.